The clone carrying this TCR beta chain has just a few counts. No antigen is known for it. The germline V gene encodes CDR1 LGHNA and CDR2 YSLEER. This CDR3 is built from 16 residues. Deletions cut 4 bases from V and 5 bases from J, with 20 bases between. In TCRdb, the RT-PCR reads were re-called with MiXCR into one record per CDR3 protein. The sample has under 950,000 distinct CDR3 sequences; 21% are singletons. The data derive from a study of response to subunit inactivated influenza vaccine. Study-wide results and limits: Authors suggested each seasonal flu vaccination may recruit only limited numbers of new T cells.

The V call is TRBV4-3, the J call TRBJ2-5; the D is unclear. This receptor was obtained from a man in his fifties who received an inactivated influenza vaccine. Sequencing used PBMCs from blood, obtained 4 to 6 days after vaccination. As DNA, the CDR3 is TGCGCCAGCAGCCCGGTACCGGGCCATTCTTGGGAGACCCAGTACTTC. This codes for CASSPVPGHSWETQYF.